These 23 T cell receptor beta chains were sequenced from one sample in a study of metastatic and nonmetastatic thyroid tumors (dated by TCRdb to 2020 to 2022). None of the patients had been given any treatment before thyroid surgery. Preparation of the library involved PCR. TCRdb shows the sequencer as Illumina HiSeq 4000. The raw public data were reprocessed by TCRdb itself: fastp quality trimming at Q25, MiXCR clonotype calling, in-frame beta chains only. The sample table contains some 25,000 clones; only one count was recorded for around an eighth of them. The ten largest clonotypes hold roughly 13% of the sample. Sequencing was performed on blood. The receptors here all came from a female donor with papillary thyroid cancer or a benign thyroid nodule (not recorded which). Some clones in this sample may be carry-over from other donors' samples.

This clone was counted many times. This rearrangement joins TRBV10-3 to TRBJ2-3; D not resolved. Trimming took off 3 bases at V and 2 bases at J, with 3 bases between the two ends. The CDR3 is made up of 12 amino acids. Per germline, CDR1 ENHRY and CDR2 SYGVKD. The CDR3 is CAISDTTDTQYF. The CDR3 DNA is TGTGCCATCAGTGATACCACAGATACGCAGTATTTT.

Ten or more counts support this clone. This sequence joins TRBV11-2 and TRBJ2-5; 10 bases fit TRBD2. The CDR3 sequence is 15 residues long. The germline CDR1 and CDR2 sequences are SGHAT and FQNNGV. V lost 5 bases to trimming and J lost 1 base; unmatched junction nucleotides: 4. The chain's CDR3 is CASSPLAGGQETQYF. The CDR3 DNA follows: TGTGCCAGCAGCCCTTTAGCGGGAGGCCAAGAGACCCAGTACTTC.

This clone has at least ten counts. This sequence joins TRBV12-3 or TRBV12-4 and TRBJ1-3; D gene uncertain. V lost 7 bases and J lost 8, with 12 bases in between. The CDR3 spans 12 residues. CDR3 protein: CASTISADTIYF. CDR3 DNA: TGTGCCAGCACCATATCGGCAGACACCATATATTTT.

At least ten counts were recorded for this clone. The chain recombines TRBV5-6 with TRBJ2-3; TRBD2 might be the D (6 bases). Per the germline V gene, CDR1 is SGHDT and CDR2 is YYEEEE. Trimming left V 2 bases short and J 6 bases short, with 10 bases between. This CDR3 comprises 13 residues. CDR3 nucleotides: TGTGCCAGCAGCTTAGGGAGGCCGGATACGCAGTATTTT. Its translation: CASSLGRPDTQYF. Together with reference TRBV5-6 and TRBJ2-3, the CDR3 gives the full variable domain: DAGVTQSPTHLIKTRGQQVTLRCSPKSGHDTVSWYQQALGQGPQFIFQYYEEEERQRGNFPDRFSGHQFPNYSSELNVNALLLGDSALYLCASSLGRPDTQYFGPGTRLTVL.

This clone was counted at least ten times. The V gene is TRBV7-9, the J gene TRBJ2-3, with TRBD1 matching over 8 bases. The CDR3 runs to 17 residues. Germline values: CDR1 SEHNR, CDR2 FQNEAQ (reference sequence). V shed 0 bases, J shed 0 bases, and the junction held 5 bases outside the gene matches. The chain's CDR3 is CASSLAPGGFSTDTQYF. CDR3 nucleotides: TGTGCCAGCAGCTTAGCACCAGGGGGCTTTAGCACAGATACGCAGTATTTT.

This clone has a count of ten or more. CDR3 nucleotide sequence: TGTGCCACCAGTGATTTAGCCGGGCCCATTAACTATGGCTACACCTTC. The encoded protein is CATSDLAGPINYGYTF. V and J are TRBV24-1 and TRBJ1-2; D is unresolved. Germline V gene lookup returns CDR1 KGHDR and CDR2 SFDVKD. CDR3 length equals 16 residues. With 1 base removed from V and 1 base from J, the gap between germline ends came to 12 bases.

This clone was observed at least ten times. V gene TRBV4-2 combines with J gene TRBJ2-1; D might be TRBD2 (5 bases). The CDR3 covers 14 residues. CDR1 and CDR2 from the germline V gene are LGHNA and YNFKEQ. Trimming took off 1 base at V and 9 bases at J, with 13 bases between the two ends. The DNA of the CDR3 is TGTGCCAGCAGCCAAGGAAGAGGGAGATTTGAGCAGTTCTTC. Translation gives CASSQGRGRFEQFF.

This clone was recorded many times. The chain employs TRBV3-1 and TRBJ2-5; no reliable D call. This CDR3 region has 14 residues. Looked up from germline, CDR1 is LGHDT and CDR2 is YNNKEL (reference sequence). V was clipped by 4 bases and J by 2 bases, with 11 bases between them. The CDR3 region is CASSPSTAQETQYF. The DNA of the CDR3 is TGTGCCAGCAGCCCCTCGACGGCGCAAGAGACCCAGTACTTC.

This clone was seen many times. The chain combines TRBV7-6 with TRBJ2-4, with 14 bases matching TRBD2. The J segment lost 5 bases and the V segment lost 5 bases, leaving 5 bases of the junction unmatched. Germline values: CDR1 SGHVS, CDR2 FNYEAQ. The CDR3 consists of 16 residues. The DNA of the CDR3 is TGTGCCAGCAGCCCAGCGACTAGCGGGAGGGAAAACATTCAGTACTTC. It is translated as CASSPATSGRENIQYF.

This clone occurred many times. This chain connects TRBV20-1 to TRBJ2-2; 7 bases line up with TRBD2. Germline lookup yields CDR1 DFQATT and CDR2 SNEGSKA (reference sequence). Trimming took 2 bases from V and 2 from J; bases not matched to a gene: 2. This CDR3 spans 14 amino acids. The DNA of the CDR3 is TGCAGTGCTAGATCGGGGGGAAACACCGGGGAGCTGTTTTTT. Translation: CSARSGGNTGELFF.

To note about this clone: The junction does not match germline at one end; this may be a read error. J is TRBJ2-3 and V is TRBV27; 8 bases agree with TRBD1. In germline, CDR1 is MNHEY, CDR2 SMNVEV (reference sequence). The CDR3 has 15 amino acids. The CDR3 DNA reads TGTGCCAGCTGTTTCAGGGGGCTTGGATCAGATACGCAGTATTTT. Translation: CASCFRGLGSDTQYF.

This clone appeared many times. The CDR3: CASSRRSLQQFF. CDR3 nucleotides: TGTGCCAGCAGCCGTCGCAGCCTCCAGCAGTTCTTC. The rearrangement uses TRBV7-3 and TRBJ2-1; no reliable D call. V was trimmed by 5 bases and J by 11 bases, leaving 13 bases between them. Germline V gene sequence: CDR1 SGHTA, CDR2 FQGTGA. This CDR3 has 12 residues.

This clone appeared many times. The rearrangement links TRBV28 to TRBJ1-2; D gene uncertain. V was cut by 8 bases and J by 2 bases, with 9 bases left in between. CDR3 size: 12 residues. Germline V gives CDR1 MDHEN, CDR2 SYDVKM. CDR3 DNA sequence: TGTGCCAGCGGGAGGGCCAACTATGGCTACACCTTC. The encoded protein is CASGRANYGYTF.

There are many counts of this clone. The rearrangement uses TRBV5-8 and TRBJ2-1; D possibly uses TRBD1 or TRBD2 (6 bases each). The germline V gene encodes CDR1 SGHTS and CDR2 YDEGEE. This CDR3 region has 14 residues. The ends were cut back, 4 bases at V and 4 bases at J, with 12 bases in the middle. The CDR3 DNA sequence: TGTGCCAGCAGCAGGGAAGGGGGGTACAATGAGCAGTTCTTC. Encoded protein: CASSREGGYNEQFF. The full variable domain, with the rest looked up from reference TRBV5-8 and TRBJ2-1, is EAGVTQSPTHLIKTRGQQATLRCSPISGHTSVYWYQQALGLGLQFLLWYDEGEERNRGNFPPRFSGRQFPNYSSELNVNALELEDSALYLCASSREGGYNEQFFGPGTRLTVL.

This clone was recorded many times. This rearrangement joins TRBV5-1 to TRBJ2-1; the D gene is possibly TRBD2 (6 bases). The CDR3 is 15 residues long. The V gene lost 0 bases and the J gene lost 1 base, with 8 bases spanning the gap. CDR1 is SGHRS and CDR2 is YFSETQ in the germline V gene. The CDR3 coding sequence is TGCGCCAGCAGCTTGGGAGGGAGGTCCTACAATGAGCAGTTCTTC. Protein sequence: CASSLGGRSYNEQFF. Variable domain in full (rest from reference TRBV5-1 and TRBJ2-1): KAGVTQTPRYLIKTRGQQVTLSCSPISGHRSVSWYQQTPGQGLQFLFEYFSETQRNKGNFPGRFSGRQFSNSRSEMNVSTLELGDSALYLCASSLGGRSYNEQFFGPGTRLTVL.

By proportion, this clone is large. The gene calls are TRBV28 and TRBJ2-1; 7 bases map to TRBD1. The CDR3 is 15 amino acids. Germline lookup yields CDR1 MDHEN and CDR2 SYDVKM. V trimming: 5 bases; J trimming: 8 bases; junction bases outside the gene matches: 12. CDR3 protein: CASSGTGTVGDEQFF. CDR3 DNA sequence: TGTGCCAGCAGTGGAACCGGGACAGTAGGCGATGAGCAGTTCTTC.

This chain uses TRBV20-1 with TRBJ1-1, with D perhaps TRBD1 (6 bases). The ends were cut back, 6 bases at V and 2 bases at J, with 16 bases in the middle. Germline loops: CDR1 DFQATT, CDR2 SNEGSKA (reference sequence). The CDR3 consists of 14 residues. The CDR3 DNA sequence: TGCAGTGCAAGACAGGCTCTTACTAACACTGAAGCTTTCTTT. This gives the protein CSARQALTNTEAFF.

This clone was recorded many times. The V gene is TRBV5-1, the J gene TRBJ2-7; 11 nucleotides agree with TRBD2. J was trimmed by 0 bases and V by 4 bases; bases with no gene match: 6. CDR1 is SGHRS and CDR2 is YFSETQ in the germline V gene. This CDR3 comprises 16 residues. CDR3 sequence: CASSPSGRPSSYEQYF. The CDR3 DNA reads TGCGCCAGCAGCCCTAGCGGGAGGCCGAGCTCCTACGAGCAGTACTTC. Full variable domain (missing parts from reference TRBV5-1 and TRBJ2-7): KAGVTQTPRYLIKTRGQQVTLSCSPISGHRSVSWYQQTPGQGLQFLFEYFSETQRNKGNFPGRFSGRQFSNSRSEMNVSTLELGDSALYLCASSPSGRPSSYEQYFGPGTRLTVT.

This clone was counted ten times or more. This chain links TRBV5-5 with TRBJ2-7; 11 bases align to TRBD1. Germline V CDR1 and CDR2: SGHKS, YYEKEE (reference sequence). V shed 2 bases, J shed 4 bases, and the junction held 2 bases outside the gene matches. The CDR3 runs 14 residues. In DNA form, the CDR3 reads TGTGCCAGCAGCTTAGGGACAGGGGGTTACGAGCAGTACTTC. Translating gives CASSLGTGGYEQYF.

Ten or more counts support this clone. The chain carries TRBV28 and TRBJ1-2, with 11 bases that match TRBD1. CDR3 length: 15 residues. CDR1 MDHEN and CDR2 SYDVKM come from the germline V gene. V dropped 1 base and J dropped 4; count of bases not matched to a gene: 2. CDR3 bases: TGTGCCAGCAGTTTATCCGGGACAGGGGGCTATGGCTACACCTTC. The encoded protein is CASSLSGTGGYGYTF.

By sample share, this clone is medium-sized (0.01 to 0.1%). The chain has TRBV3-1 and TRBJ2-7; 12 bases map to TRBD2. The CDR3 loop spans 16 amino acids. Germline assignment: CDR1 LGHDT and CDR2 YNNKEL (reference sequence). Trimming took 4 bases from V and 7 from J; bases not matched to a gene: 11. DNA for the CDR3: TGTGCCAGCAGCCTCGCCAATCTAGCGGGAGGGCAGGAGCAGTACTTC. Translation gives CASSLANLAGGQEQYF.

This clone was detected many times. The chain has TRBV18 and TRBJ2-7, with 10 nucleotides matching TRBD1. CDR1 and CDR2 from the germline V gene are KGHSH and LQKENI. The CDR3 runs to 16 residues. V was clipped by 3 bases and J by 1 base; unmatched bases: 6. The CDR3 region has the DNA TGTGCCAGCTCACCCACCAAGGGACAGGGGTCCTACGAGCAGTACTTC. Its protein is CASSPTKGQGSYEQYF.

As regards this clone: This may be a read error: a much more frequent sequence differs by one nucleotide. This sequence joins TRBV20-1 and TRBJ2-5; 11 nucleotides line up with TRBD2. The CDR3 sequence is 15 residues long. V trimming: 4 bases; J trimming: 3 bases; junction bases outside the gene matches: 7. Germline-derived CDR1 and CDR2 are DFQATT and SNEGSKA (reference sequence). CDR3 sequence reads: CSAMGISGREETQYF. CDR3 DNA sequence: TGCAGTGCTATGGGGATTAGCGGGAGGGAAGAGACCCAGTACTTC.